The 29 T cell receptor beta chains below all came from one sample that was sequenced in a study of CD8 T cells in Susac syndrome (dated by TCRdb to between 2018 and 2021). The library was obtained by the immunoSEQ multiplex PCR assay. RNA was extracted using the RNeasy kit, and roughly 0.5 to 1 microgram was reverse transcribed with random hexamers. TCRdb reprocessing: public reads trimmed at Q25 with fastp, clones called with MiXCR, in-frame beta chains kept. One record per CDR3 amino acid sequence lists the most common genes and DNA. In all, the sample holds about 440,000 distinct CDR3 sequences, and 85% to 90% of those were seen once. The ten largest clones represent about 0.12% of the sample. Source material: CD8+ T cells from PBMCs. The receptor source for this set is a human donor with multiple sclerosis.

V gene TRBV27 combines with J gene TRBJ1-5; a possible D gene is TRBD1 (5 bases). The germline CDR1 and CDR2 sequences are MNHEY and SMNVEV (reference sequence). This CDR3 comprises 14 residues. V was clipped by 4 bases and J by 4 bases, with 11 bases between them. CDR3 in amino acids: CASSWDGGNQPQHF. As DNA, the CDR3 is TGTGCCAGCAGTTGGGACGGGGGAAATCAGCCCCAGCATTTT.

This clonotype occurred once. The chain has TRBV7-9 and TRBJ1-4, with no clear D. The germline CDR1 and CDR2 sequences are SEHNR and FQNEAQ (reference sequence). CDR3 length equals 17 residues. V lost 5 bases and J lost 3, with 19 bases in between. The CDR3 DNA sequence: TGTGCCAGCAGCCCTCGTGGATCGGGCCTAGCTAATGAAAAACTGTTTTTT. It is translated as CASSPRGSGLANEKLFF.

The chain recombines TRBV12-3 or TRBV12-4 with TRBJ2-1, with TRBD1 identical over 7 bases. V was clipped by 6 bases and J by 7 bases; unmatched bases: 12. The CDR3 sequence is 15 residues long. Here the CDR3 reads CASRLRGGPRNEQFF. The CDR3 coding sequence is TGTGCCAGCAGGCTAAGAGGGGGCCCGAGGAATGAGCAGTTCTTC.

This clonotype was seen a few times. The gene calls are TRBV5-1 and TRBJ2-7; D perhaps matches TRBD1 (6 bases). Trimming took off 2 bases at V and 7 bases at J, with 16 bases between the two ends. Germline CDR1 and CDR2: SGHRS and YFSETQ. The CDR3 contains 14 residues. The CDR3 DNA is TGCGCCAGCAGCTTTACAGGGTCCTCTATAGAGCAGTACTTC. It is translated as CASSFTGSSIEQYF.

V usage is TRBV28 and J usage is TRBJ2-7, with 7 bases lining up with TRBD1. Germline CDR1 MDHEN, CDR2 SYDVKM. This CDR3 is 16 amino acids long. The junction had 13 bases not matched to a gene; V was cut back by 5 bases and J by 3 bases. CDR3 coding DNA: TGTGCCAGCAGTCCCTACGACCGGGACAGCAACTACGAGCAGTACTTC. Protein sequence: CASSPYDRDSNYEQYF.

This clonotype has only one observation. The chain employs TRBV7-6 and TRBJ2-1, with 9 bases aligning to TRBD2. This CDR3 region has 17 residues. Trimming at V came to 5 bases and at J to 0 bases, leaving 8 bases not matched to a gene. Germline values: CDR1 SGHVS, CDR2 FNYEAQ. CDR3 coding DNA: TGTGCCAGCAGCGTACTCCTAGCGGGAAGCTCCTACAATGAGCAGTTCTTC. Translated, it gives CASSVLLAGSSYNEQFF.

The chain combines TRBV24-1 with TRBJ2-3; weak D call: TRBD2 (5 bases). V dropped 7 bases and J dropped 3 bases, with 10 bases sitting between them. The germline V gene encodes CDR1 KGHDR and CDR2 SFDVKD. The CDR3 has 13 residues. In nucleotides, the CDR3 is TGTGCCACCAGCGGGATAGCAACAGATACGCAGTATTTT. Its translation: CATSGIATDTQYF.

The V gene is TRBV7-8, the J gene TRBJ2-3, with D unclear. The CDR3 has 15 residues. The V and J ends lost 4 bases and 2 bases respectively, with 13 bases between them. The germline V gene encodes CDR1 SGHVS and CDR2 FQNEAQ. The CDR3 DNA is TGTGCCAGCAGCTCCAAGTCTCGATTCACAGATACGCAGTATTTT. Protein sequence: CASSSKSRFTDTQYF.

The chain has TRBV19 and TRBJ1-2; tentative D call: TRBD1 (5 bases). V gave up 9 bases and J gave up 3 bases, with 17 bases separating them. The CDR3 sequence is 14 residues long. Germline CDR1 and CDR2: LNHDA and SQIVND (reference sequence). CDR3: CASRTAMTDYGYTF. DNA of the CDR3: TGTGCCAGCCGGACCGCAATGACAGACTATGGCTACACCTTC.

The J gene is TRBJ2-5, the V gene TRBV23-1; D is perhaps TRBD2 (5 bases). TRBV23-1 is an open reading frame whose function is uncertain. Trimming removed 0 bases from V and 0 bases from J, with 23 bases in between. The CDR3 has 20 amino acids. This CDR3 is CASSQSGIHTSGSYQETQYF. Here the CDR3 DNA reads TGCGCCAGCAGTCAATCGGGAATCCACACCAGCGGCAGCTACCAAGAGACCCAGTACTTC.

The V and J genes are TRBV2 and TRBJ1-2; D perhaps matches TRBD1 (5 bases). Germline V gene sequence: CDR1 SNHLY, CDR2 FYNNEI. The V end lost 1 base, the J end lost 7 bases, and 13 bases lay between the germline ends. The CDR3 spans 14 residues. CDR3 loop: CASSEEAGRAGYTF. CDR3 DNA sequence: TGTGCCAGCAGTGAAGAAGCGGGGCGGGCTGGCTACACCTTC.

V and J are TRBV6-5 and TRBJ2-1; TRBD2 might be the D (6 bases). Germline V gives CDR1 MNHEY, CDR2 SVGAGI. V gave up 0 bases and J gave up 10 bases, with 13 bases separating them. CDR3 length: 14 amino acids. The CDR3 sequence: CASSYSSGSGEQFF. As DNA, the CDR3 is TGTGCCAGCAGTTACTCATCCGGCAGCGGGGAGCAGTTCTTC.

V gene TRBV6-1 combines with J gene TRBJ2-1, with TRBD2 matching 8 bases. After removal of 11 bases from V and 5 bases from J, the junction contained 8 bases not matched to a gene. This CDR3 has 13 residues. Per the germline V gene, CDR1 is MNHNS and CDR2 is SASEGT. CDR3 protein: CASTSGFDNEQFF. CDR3 in DNA: TGTGCCTCAACTAGCGGTTTTGACAATGAGCAGTTCTTC.

This sequence joins TRBV10-3 and TRBJ1-1; D call uncertain. The CDR3 runs to 15 residues. Germline V CDR1 and CDR2: ENHRY, SYGVKD. Trimming took 0 bases from V and 0 from J, leaving 8 bases between them. Here the CDR3 reads CAISESHSMNTEAFF. In nucleotides, the CDR3 is TGTGCCATCAGTGAGTCGCACTCGATGAACACTGAAGCTTTCTTT.

The gene calls are TRBV20-1 and TRBJ2-1; the match to TRBD2 covers 7 bases. In germline, CDR1 is DFQATT, CDR2 SNEGSKA (reference sequence). The CDR3 is 16 residues long. With V trimmed by 1 base and J by 3 bases, 9 bases remained unmatched. The CDR3 DNA follows: TGCAGTGCTAGAGCTGGGGGGGAACACCTCTACAATGAGCAGTTCTTC. It is translated as CSARAGGEHLYNEQFF.

The CDR3 coding sequence is TGTGCCAGTAGTATAGAAGGGGGCTTGGGCGGGGAGCTGTTTTTT. Protein: CASSIEGGLGGELFF. The V call is TRBV19, the J call TRBJ2-2; TRBD1 matches 7 bases. Germline CDR1 reads LNHDA; CDR2 reads SQIVND (reference sequence). J was trimmed by 7 bases and V by 0 bases; bases with no gene match: 5. The CDR3 extends over 15 amino acids.

The chain links TRBV12-3 or TRBV12-4 to TRBJ2-3; TRBD2 matches at 13 bases. This CDR3 comprises 17 residues. Trimming removed 8 bases from V and 0 bases from J; junction bases left unmatched: 8. CDR3 nucleotides: TGTGCCAGCCGATGGACTAGCGGGGGCCCAAGCACAGATACGCAGTATTTT. Amino acid sequence: CASRWTSGGPSTDTQYF.

This clonotype was seen only a few times. The chain has TRBV4-2 and TRBJ2-7; TRBD1 is a possible D gene (7 bases). The CDR3 runs 16 residues. Trimming pared 0 bases from V and 5 bases from J, leaving 17 bases between. CDR1 LGHNA and CDR2 YNFKEQ come from the germline V gene. The DNA of the CDR3 is TGTGCCAGCAGCCAAGAAGCCATGGAGGGGGCCGACGAGCAGTACTTC. It translates to CASSQEAMEGADEQYF.

The chain is built from TRBV20-1 and TRBJ2-7; 9 nucleotides line up with TRBD2. V was pared by 3 bases and J by 2 bases, with 8 bases of the junction left unmatched. There are 15 residues in the CDR3. The germline CDR1 and CDR2 sequences are DFQATT and SNEGSKA (reference sequence). The CDR3 sequence: CSARGLARSPYEQYF. CDR3 sequence (DNA): TGCAGTGCTAGGGGACTAGCAAGAAGCCCCTACGAGCAGTACTTC.

The V gene is TRBV5-1, the J gene TRBJ2-7; 8 bases map to TRBD2. V lost 0 bases and J lost 6; bases outside the gene matches: 8. This CDR3 contains 15 residues. Germline V CDR1 and CDR2: SGHRS, YFSETQ. Here the CDR3 DNA reads TGCGCCAGCAGCTTGGCATCGGGAGGGCCTCCCGAGCAGTACTTC. Translating it yields CASSLASGGPPEQYF.

V usage is TRBV27 and J usage is TRBJ2-5; D unresolved. CDR3 length: 13 residues. V gave up 5 bases and J gave up 2 bases, with 9 bases separating them. CDR1 is MNHEY, CDR2 SMNVEV, per germline (reference sequence). CDR3 DNA sequence: TGTGCCAGCAGTAAATTGGGACAAGAGACCCAGTACTTC. It is translated as CASSKLGQETQYF.

The V call is TRBV4-1, the J call TRBJ2-1, with D perhaps being TRBD1 or TRBD2 (5 bases each). Trimming cost V 2 bases and J 0 bases, with 11 bases left between them. Germline CDR1 MGHRA, CDR2 YSYEKL. CDR3 length equals 16 residues. Here the CDR3 reads CASSQSRDPSYNEQFF. Here the CDR3 DNA reads TGCGCCAGCAGCCAATCACGGGACCCCTCCTACAATGAGCAGTTCTTC.

V and J are TRBV29-1 and TRBJ1-1; no definite D call. The ends were cut back, 0 bases at V and 7 bases at J, with 15 bases in the middle. The CDR3 loop spans 14 amino acids. Germline V lookup: CDR1 SQVTM, CDR2 ANQGSEA. The CDR3 is CSVEDGVGPIEAFF. The CDR3 DNA reads TGCAGCGTTGAAGATGGGGTGGGTCCTATTGAAGCTTTCTTT.

The chain links TRBV28 to TRBJ2-1, with 9 bases that match TRBD1. The V and J ends lost 10 bases and 8 bases, in that order; junction bases with no gene match: 12. Germline V lookup: CDR1 MDHEN, CDR2 SYDVKM. The CDR3 loop spans 14 amino acids. The CDR3 DNA sequence: TGTGCCATCCGGGACGGGACAGGGTTACATGAGCAGTTCTTC. Residues: CAIRDGTGLHEQFF.

This sequence joins TRBV29-1 and TRBJ2-7; TRBD1 agrees at 8 bases. V shed 0 bases, J shed 2 bases, and the junction held 6 bases outside the gene matches. Germline loops: CDR1 SQVTM, CDR2 ANQGSEA. This CDR3 contains 15 residues. The CDR3 DNA is TGCAGCGTTGAAGATACCGGGACAGGCACCTACGAGCAGTACTTC. It yields the protein CSVEDTGTGTYEQYF.

The gene calls are TRBV6-1 and TRBJ2-7, with 7 bases that match TRBD1. The CDR3 covers 16 residues. Losses at the gene ends were 6 bases for V and 4 bases for J; bases not matched to a gene: 15. From germline, CDR1 is MNHNS and CDR2 SASEGT. The CDR3 reads CASSIHRGQSTYEQYF. In nucleotides, the CDR3 is TGTGCCAGCAGCATCCACAGGGGCCAATCTACTTACGAGCAGTACTTC.

V usage is TRBV11-2 and J usage is TRBJ1-1; D is ambiguous. Between the trimmed V and J ends, which lost 1 base and 6 bases, there was a span of 12 bases. The CDR3 is 14 residues long. Germline V gene data show CDR1 as SGHAT and CDR2 as FQNNGV. The CDR3 DNA is TGTGCCAGCAGCTTAGGAGTCTATCCGCCTGAAGCTTTCTTT. Protein sequence: CASSLGVYPPEAFF.

The CDR3 spells CASSPRIPWTDFEDTQYF. CDR3 nucleotide sequence: TGCGCCAGCAGCCCCAGAATCCCTTGGACCGACTTCGAGGATACGCAGTATTTT. The genes are TRBV5-1 and TRBJ2-3; D uncertain. The CDR3 spans 18 residues. Trimming stripped 4 bases from V and 6 bases from J, with 27 bases between. Germline V gene sequence: CDR1 SGHRS, CDR2 YFSETQ.

The chain has TRBV7-9 and TRBJ1-3, with D maybe TRBD1 (6 bases). The length of the CDR3 is 19 residues. The germline V and J ends were trimmed by 6 bases and 1 base, with 25 bases remaining between them. The germline CDR1 and CDR2 sequences are SEHNR and FQNEAQ (reference sequence). CDR3 amino acids: CASRPRDRTLRSSGNTIYF. The CDR3 nucleotides read TGTGCCAGCAGACCAAGAGACAGGACCCTTCGCTCATCTGGAAACACCATATATTTT.